One sample yielded the 4 T cell receptor beta chains listed below, sequenced in a study of Ad26.COV2.S vaccination and SARS-CoV-2 variants. Sequenced by immunoSEQ multiplex PCR; TCRdb stores in-frame clones only, minus some. The sample lists about 440,000 clones, about 92% occurring once. Noted treatment: 15 to 20 received Ad26.COV2.S at low or high dose, single or two shots; several received placebo; per-sample allocation not given. Collection of the samples took place on day 63 after the first injection of vaccine or placebo. Specimen: peripheral blood, collected in a trial of Ad26.COV2.S vaccine versus placebo. All receptors come from a person between 18 and 60 years old who received the Ad26.COV2.S COVID-19 vaccine or a placebo.

This chain uses TRBV24-1 with TRBJ2-2; tentative D call: TRBD2 (6 bases). Germline CDR1 and CDR2: KGHDR and SFDVKD. This CDR3 comprises 16 residues. The V end lost 0 bases, the J end lost 6 bases, and 13 bases lay between the germline ends. The CDR3 nucleotides are TGTGCCACCAGTGATTTGATAGGAGGGATCGCCGGGGAGCTGTTTTTT. As protein: CATSDLIGGIAGELFF.

To note about this clone: No conserved phenylalanine or tryptophan ends this CDR3, so it is likely a read error. Because the CDR3's place on the DNA is in doubt, the DNA is left out and the CDR3 is given as listed by TCRdb. The chain links TRBV5-1 to TRBJ1-2. The CDR3 has 9 residues if both end residues are counted. Germline V gene sequence: CDR1 SGHRS, CDR2 YFSETQ. The CDR3: CASSSRRPY.

The J gene is TRBJ2-7, the V gene TRBV19, with 12 bases matching TRBD2. Trimming at V came to 6 bases and at J to 4 bases, leaving 4 bases not matched to a gene. The CDR3 spans 14 residues. Germline lookup yields CDR1 LNHDA and CDR2 SQIVND (reference sequence). The CDR3 coding sequence is TGTGCCAGTAGAATGACTAGCGGGAGATACGAGCAGTACTTC. Its translation is CASRMTSGRYEQYF.

The chain has TRBV7-2 and TRBJ2-1; D call uncertain. Trimming stripped 5 bases from V and 1 base from J, with 15 bases between. In germline, CDR1 is SGHTA, CDR2 FQGNSA. CDR3 length equals 16 residues. CDR3 nucleotide sequence: TGTGCCAGCAGCCCCGAAGCGAGCTATTCCTACAATGAGCAGTTCTTC. Amino acids: CASSPEASYSYNEQFF.